The rows below give T cell receptor beta chains drawn from one sample of a study of T-cell memory formation after mild COVID-19. TCRdb independently ran MiXCR on the 5' RACE reads; one entry per CDR3 protein. The sample holds approximately 570,000 distinct CDR3 sequences, roughly 18% seen once. The sample comprised PBMCs or a T cell subset sorted from them (not recorded which). All receptors derive from an adult woman who had mild COVID-19 (a few samples of this study predate the infection). Cell type and time point are not known. Both conserved end residues are trimmed from each CDR3.

cdr3_aa	v_call	j_call
ASSDQVGNSPLH	TRBV6-1	TRBJ1-6
ASSPSGVRDPYGYT	TRBV18	TRBJ1-2
ASSYSMIAGLSYNEQF	TRBV6-5	TRBJ2-1
ASSRDSGYYGYT	TRBV5-1	TRBJ1-2
ATSEGQGVEQY	TRBV15	TRBJ2-7
ASSQRGSSYNEQF	TRBV5-1	TRBJ2-1
ASSLAEGFKQY	TRBV5-1	TRBJ2-7
ASSLHVGLGQTGGEAF	TRBV27	TRBJ1-1
ASTSGGRADTQY	TRBV5-1	TRBJ2-3
ATSDQNYGYT	TRBV24-1	TRBJ1-2
ASSLRGGEQF	TRBV12-3/TRBV12-4	TRBJ2-1
ASKMNPSTDTQY	TRBV6-2/TRBV6-3	TRBJ2-3
ASRDRKNTEAF	TRBV25-1	TRBJ1-1
ASSSDRVGEKLF	TRBV12-3/TRBV12-4	TRBJ1-4
ASTMTSRGQGRSYNEQF	TRBV7-2	TRBJ2-1
ASSLAVSSYEQY	TRBV7-9	TRBJ2-7
ASTGDGDEQF	TRBV2	TRBJ2-1
ASSPKTLALASSYNEQF	TRBV9	TRBJ2-1
ASSSSGQDSNYGYT	TRBV6-5	TRBJ1-2
ASSPKHPGVAF	TRBV18	TRBJ1-1
ASSFEGNTGELF	TRBV7-3	TRBJ2-2
AWSVSPNTEAF	TRBV30	TRBJ1-1